This TCR beta chain was identified in a study of cytomegalovirus exposure and HLA in healthy donors. The method was immunoSEQ multiplex PCR; TCRdb's version includes in-frame clones alone and lacks a portion of them. The data show 45,000 to 65,000 clones, 80% to 90% seen once. To note about this clone: The antigen remains undetermined.

General study points: The classifier was said to identify cytomegalovirus status with high specificity and sensitivity. According to the study, roughly 160 TCR beta chains were cytomegalovirus-associated. The tendency of first-cohort TCR clusters to co-occur in the 95 to 150 validation repertoires was the finding of a later analysis.

Germline trimming cut 3 bases from V and 4 bases from J; bases unmatched to any gene: 5. This CDR3 has 15 amino acids. Germline assignment: CDR1 SNHLY and CDR2 FYNNEI. This clonotype was sampled from a woman aged 18-30 years in good health and CMV-seronegative. Sequencing used PBMCs. The chain is built from TRBV2 and TRBJ2-3; 9 bases agree with TRBD2. DNA for the CDR3: TGTGCCAGCAGTGATGGCGGGAGGGGCCCAGATACGCAGTATTTT. This translates into CASSDGGRGPDTQYF. Complete variable domain (other parts from reference TRBV2 and TRBJ2-3): EPEVTQTPSHQVTQMGQEVILRCVPISNHLYFYWYRQILGQKVEFLVSFYNNEISEKSEIFDDQFSVERPDGSNFTLKIRSTKLEDSAMYFCASSDGGRGPDTQYFGPGTRLTVL.